Below, one T cell receptor beta chain is given with its context. Its recognized antigen is unknown. No much larger clone is present one base from it, and per-base qualities are unavailable. The data are from a study of beta chain features in type 1 diabetes (dated by TCRdb to between 2018 and 2020). With regard to the full study: Mean age, gender distribution, total cell number and subset yield did not differ between patients and healthy donors. A total of 100 million to 110 million sorted cells were examined across all samples, and a strong correlation was observed between cell number per subset and RNA yield. In the study, TCRB repertoires of sorted circulating CD4+ T cell subsets from recently diagnosed type 1 diabetes patients were compared with those of matched healthy donors. Regulatory and stem cell-like memory subsets were obtained from only 8 patients and roughly 8 healthy donors, while naive and central memory subsets were obtained from all 28 donors.

Each donor gave one peripheral blood draw, averaging around 0.11 L, which was collected into heparinised tubes. Using a panel that included CD45RO, CCR7, CD25, CD127, CD95 and CD27, naive, central memory, regulatory and stem cell-like memory CD4+ T cells were sorted on a BD FACSAria II. All sorted populations exceeded 95% purity. Right away, PBMCs were isolated by Lymphoprep density gradient centrifugation and were stained directly, with no culture step. To minimize batch effects, samples were stained and sorted in pairs, one healthy donor with one patient per experiment. The entire amount of isolated RNA was reverse transcribed using the High Capacity cDNA Reverse Transcription Kit, so the sequenced TCRB transcripts were expressed ones. Deep immunoSEQ sequencing was applied to naive, central memory and regulatory T cell samples, giving an average of approximately 4 million total reads per sample. Sorted cells were lysed in RLT buffer, and RNA was extracted using DNase-treated RNeasy Micro or Mini kits according to cell number. Each cell subset was processed separately to prevent cross-contamination, with patient and healthy donor samples processed together. Using the immunoSEQ multiplex PCR, TCRB sequences were amplified from cDNA into 87-bp fragments spanning the CDR3 region. The amplicons were sequenced using the Illumina HiSeq platform. The authors' analysis ran thus. PCR bias was corrected computationally using synthetic template baselines, and reads within Hamming distance 2 were collapsed, with unmergeable singletons discarded. By aligning reads against IMGT, V, D and J genes, CDR3 length, and insertions or deletions at six rearrangement sites were assigned. Clonotype counts were normalized to sorted cell number within each subset before computing true diversity and Gini coefficients with the tcR R package. The overlap coefficient, calculated on TCRB nucleotide sequences, was used to measure repertoire sharing. As a proxy for the pre-selection repertoire, out-of-frame TCRB sequences from naive cells were analyzed. As stored in TCRdb, this immuneACCESS dataset retains in-frame rearrangements with V and J assigned. A fraction of the clones does not appear; measured against another copy, unresolved V genes explain less than half of the discrepancy, and the remainder lacks a known reason. V and J calls plus clone size are reproduced from that table; the DNA served to infer D and trimming. The sample table shows about 740,000 clones, and roughly an eighth are seen once. The ten largest clonotypes hold around 0.022% of the sample.

Summary of the overall study and its limitations: Shorter templates might have been favored by PCR, but patient and control samples were amplified and corrected together, so both groups would have been affected equally by any skew. Sequencing cDNA rather than genomic DNA could over-represent highly expressing activated cells, although activation and CD3 levels did not differ between groups. Patients with type 1 diabetes made fewer insertions and deleted more nucleotides at VDJ recombination sites, implying thymic rearrangement abnormalities. Naive, central memory and regulatory TCRB repertoires appeared more similar among patients than among healthy donors. Because the HLA sub-analyses included only small numbers of individuals, any influence of HLA type on TCRB rearrangement was left unresolved. A moderate but significant shortening of TCRB CDR3 length was observed in type 1 diabetes patients in all four CD4+ subsets.

CDR1 and CDR2, looked up from the germline V gene, are SGHDT and YYEEEE. The CDR3 spans 16 residues, from the cysteine through the phenylalanine. Solely the CDR3 DNA is kept, with 48 bases framed from the first base. V drops 1 base and J drops 4 bases, leaving 16 bases in between. Sequences were obtained from naive CD4+ T cells from blood. Interpreted using the paper, the cell subset or site label stands for: true naive CD4+ T cells. This sequence was found in a young man with type 1 diabetes. Recombination joined TRBV5-6 with TRBJ2-3; TRBD1 is possibly the D segment (5 matching bases). The DNA is as follows: TGTGCCAGCAGCTTGTTTCTGGAACCCAGGGCAGATACGCAGTATTTT. Its coded protein is CASSLFLEPRADTQYF.